These T cell receptor beta chains were read from a single sample in a study of regulatory T cells in long-lasting Graves disease. TCRdb processed the multiplex PCR reads anew with MiXCR; each CDR3 protein has one entry. The table shows 500,000 or so distinct CDR3 sequences, with around 13% occurring only once. The same specimen was also included in a second study, on T cells in Graves' hyperthyroidism and ophthalmopathy.

Sequencing used peripheral blood mononuclear cells (PBMCs), obtained at new diagnosis, from a patient treated with antithyroid drugs. The source is a woman in her 50s with Graves disease. CDR3s include the opening cysteine and the closing phenylalanine or tryptophan. D genes are given only for firm matches. Clone size, where shown, is once, few, many, or a class for clones that have expanded.

d_gene,j_gene,abundance,v_gene,CDR3aa,CDR3nt
NA,TRBJ2-5,many,TRBV4-1,CASSQGPTRETQYF,TGCGCCAGCAGCCAAGGACCAACGCGCGAGACCCAGTACTTC
NA,TRBJ2-7,many,TRBV5-1,CASSGSDSSGEQYF,TGCGCCAGCAGTGGGTCGGACTCATCGGGAGAGCAGTACTTC
TRBD1,TRBJ2-5,few,TRBV27,CASSPGTGGTFGETQYF,TGTGCCAGCAGTCCCGGGACAGGGGGCACTTTCGGAGAGACCCAGTACTTC
TRBD2,TRBJ2-7,NA,TRBV7-9,CASSFVTSGKDYEQYF,TGTGCCAGCAGCTTTGTAACTAGCGGGAAGGACTACGAGCAGTACTTC
NA,TRBJ1-1,many,TRBV7-9,CASKPQENTEAFF,TGTGCCAGCAAACCACAGGAGAACACTGAAGCTTTCTTT
NA,TRBJ1-5,many,TRBV28,CASSQGPQPQHF,TGTGCCAGCAGTCAGGGCCCTCAGCCCCAGCATTTT
TRBD1,TRBJ2-2,few,TRBV29-1,CSVRQGPYTGELLF,TGCAGCGTTCGACAGGGGCCATACACCGGGGAGCTGCTTTTT
NA,TRBJ1-5,many,TRBV6-1,CASSNRDWSNQPQHF,TGTGCCAGCAGCAACAGGGACTGGAGCAATCAGCCCCAGCATTTT
NA,TRBJ1-5,NA,TRBV7-3,CASSTTLSDNQPQHF,TGTGCCAGCAGCACCACTTTGAGCGACAATCAGCCCCAGCATTTT
TRBD2,TRBJ2-7,NA,TRBV6-1,CASRMASGTYEQYF,TGTGCCAGCAGGATGGCTAGCGGGACCTACGAGCAGTACTTC
NA,TRBJ1-5,few,TRBV12-5,CASGLDSRLEGNAHQPQHF,TGTGCTAGTGGTTTGGATAGTAGGTTGGAAGGGAACGCTCATCAGCCCCAGCATTTT
TRBD1,TRBJ2-7,many,TRBV10-3,CAIGTGDYEQYF,TGTGCCATCGGGACAGGGGACTACGAGCAGTACTTC
NA,TRBJ2-6,many,TRBV28,CASTKPREGSGANVLTF,TGTGCCAGCACCAAGCCCCGCGAAGGCTCTGGGGCCAACGTCCTGACTTTC
TRBD2,TRBJ2-7,many,TRBV28,CASSLRREYWGEQYF,TGTGCCAGCAGTTTACGGCGGGAGTATTGGGGCGAGCAGTACTTC
TRBD2,TRBJ2-2,NA,TRBV7-2,CASSLRTSGLNTGELFF,TGTGCCAGCAGCTTGCGGACTAGCGGACTCAACACCGGGGAGCTGTTTTTT
NA,TRBJ2-7,few,TRBV3-1,CASSQGTISYEQYF,TGTGCCAGCAGCCAAGGAACAATCTCCTACGAGCAGTACTTC
NA,TRBJ1-2,few,TRBV29-1,CSVQPRGRRPNYGYTF,TGCAGCGTACAACCCCGGGGACGGAGACCAAACTATGGCTACACCTTC
TRBD1,TRBJ1-1,NA,TRBV5-4,CASSSPTGGNTEAFF,TGTGCCAGCAGCTCGCCGACAGGGGGCAACACTGAAGCTTTCTTT
TRBD2,TRBJ2-7,many,TRBV5-1,CASSFSGTTSYEQYF,TGCGCCAGCAGCTTCTCCGGGACTACCTCCTACGAGCAGTACTTC
TRBD1,TRBJ1-3,NA,TRBV20-1,CSAGSGTGGNTIYF,TGCAGTGCTGGCTCCGGGACAGGGGGAAACACCATATATTTT
TRBD1,TRBJ2-7,many,TRBV7-8,CASSLAGTGEEQYF,TGTGCCAGCAGCTTAGCTGGGACAGGGGAAGAGCAGTACTTC
NA,TRBJ2-3,few,TRBV18,CASSPPGLFSGTDTQYF,TGTGCCAGCTCACCACCGGGACTCTTTTCTGGCACAGATACGCAGTATTTT
TRBD1,TRBJ1-5,NA,TRBV2,CASSQAGQGDNQPQHF,TGCGCCAGCAGCCAAGCGGGACAGGGAGACAATCAGCCCCAGCATTTT
TRBD2,TRBJ2-6,NA,TRBV19,CASSIDLPLTSGRSGPNVLTF,TGTGCCAGTAGTATAGATCTCCCACTGACTAGCGGACGCTCTGGGCCCAACGTCCTGACTTTC
NA,TRBJ2-5,NA,TRBV2,CASRPGEKRPQYF,TGTGCCAGCAGGCCGGGGGAGAAGAGACCCCAGTACTTC
NA,TRBJ2-7,many,TRBV20-1,CSARDPSSYEQYF,TGCAGTGCTAGAGACCCCTCTTCCTACGAGCAGTACTTC
NA,TRBJ2-7,NA,TRBV27,CASSLSGGVGYTYEQYF,TGTGCCAGCAGTTTATCTGGAGGGGTGGGGTACACCTACGAGCAGTACTTC
NA,TRBJ2-7,few,TRBV3-1,CASSPKGNRDPYEQYF,TGTGCCAGCAGCCCAAAAGGAAACAGGGATCCATACGAGCAGTACTTC
NA,TRBJ2-2,many,TRBV6-1,CAISLRGAGELFF,TGTGCCATCAGCTTACGGGGAGCCGGGGAGCTGTTTTTT
TRBD1,TRBJ1-2,few,TRBV6-5,CASSYSTPTGAIFYGYTF,TGTGCCAGCAGTTACTCGACCCCAACAGGGGCTATTTTCTATGGCTACACCTTC
NA,TRBJ2-7,many,TRBV24-1,CATSRGRPYEQYF,TGTGCCACCAGCCGGGGGCGGCCCTACGAGCAGTACTTC
TRBD1,TRBJ1-1,many,TRBV4-2,CASSQGEGAGNTEAFF,TGTGCCAGCAGCCAAGGGGAGGGGGCCGGGAACACTGAAGCTTTCTTT
NA,TRBJ2-3,many,TRBV5-1,CASSPMGDSTDTQYF,TGCGCCAGCAGCCCAATGGGGGATTCGACAGATACGCAGTATTTT
TRBD2,TRBJ2-1,many,TRBV27,CASSRTSGTVNNEQFF,TGTGCCAGCAGCCGGACTAGCGGGACTGTCAACAATGAGCAGTTCTTC
TRBD2,TRBJ2-3,few,TRBV10-3,CAITASPTSGNTDTQYF,TGTGCCATCACGGCGAGTCCGACTAGCGGGAACACAGATACGCAGTATTTT
TRBD1,TRBJ2-3,many,TRBV12-3/TRBV12-4,CASSPGTGPTDTQYF,TGTGCCAGCAGCCCCGGGACAGGCCCGACAGATACGCAGTATTTT
NA,TRBJ2-3,many,TRBV6-5,CASSYSKQGTSTDTQYF,TGTGCCAGCAGTTACTCGAAGCAGGGCACGAGCACAGATACGCAGTATTTT
TRBD1,TRBJ1-3,NA,TRBV28,CASSSGGASSGNTIYF,TGTGCCAGCAGTTCAGGGGGGGCCAGCTCTGGAAACACCATATATTTT
NA,TRBJ2-1,many,TRBV7-2,CASSLARKTGEQFF,TGTGCCAGCAGCTTAGCGAGGAAGACGGGTGAGCAGTTCTTC
TRBD1,TRBJ1-3,NA,TRBV27,CASSPRDRSSGNTIYF,TGTGCCAGCAGTCCCCGGGACAGGAGCTCTGGAAACACCATATATTTT
NA,TRBJ1-1,few,TRBV19,CASSSWTNTEAFF,TGTGCCAGTAGTTCTTGGACCAACACTGAAGCTTTCTTT
NA,TRBJ2-7,NA,TRBV4-1,CASSQGPGDYEQYF,TGCGCCAGCAGCCAAGGTCCAGGGGACTACGAGCAGTACTTC
NA,TRBJ2-7,many,TRBV27,CASSLGGTEQYF,TGTGCCAGCAGTTTAGGAGGGACCGAGCAGTACTTC
NA,TRBJ1-4,few,TRBV5-4,CASKLGRGGVNEKLFF,TGTGCCAGCAAGCTGGGACGGGGAGGAGTTAATGAAAAACTGTTTTTT
TRBD1,TRBJ1-1,many,TRBV7-3,CASSFFRDSEAFF,TGTGCCAGCAGCTTCTTCCGGGACAGTGAAGCTTTCTTT
NA,TRBJ1-5,few,TRBV3-1,CASSQEVRNQPQHF,TGTGCCAGCAGCCAAGAGGTCCGCAATCAGCCCCAGCATTTT
TRBD2,TRBJ2-2,few,TRBV4-2,CASSQLGLDQLFF,TGTGCCAGCAGCCAATTGGGACTAGATCAGCTGTTTTTT
NA,TRBJ2-2,few,TRBV6-2/TRBV6-3,CASRPTRTGELFF,TGTGCCAGCAGGCCGACTAGAACCGGGGAGCTGTTTTTT
NA,TRBJ1-5,many,TRBV20-1,CSARDRAAGQPQHF,TGCAGTGCTAGAGACCGGGCGGCAGGCCAGCCCCAGCATTTT
NA,TRBJ2-3,NA,TRBV7-6,CASSSTPDPSTDTQYF,TGTGCCAGCAGCTCGACCCCGGACCCCAGCACAGATACGCAGTATTTT
NA,TRBJ2-7,many,TRBV2,CASSERGQRIREYEQYF,TGTGCCAGCAGTGAGCGGGGACAGCGAATTCGGGAATACGAGCAGTACTTC
NA,TRBJ1-1,NA,TRBV5-5,CASSSGTGLNAEAFF,TGTGCCAGCAGCTCCGGGACGGGGTTGAACGCTGAAGCTTTCTTT
NA,TRBJ1-5,NA,TRBV10-3,CAISGQISQPQHF,TGTGCCATCAGTGGACAGATTAGTCAGCCCCAGCATTTT
TRBD1,TRBJ2-7,many,TRBV28,CASSHLGQVYEQYF,TGTGCCAGCAGCCATCTGGGACAGGTCTACGAGCAGTACTTC
NA,TRBJ2-6,many,TRBV6-1,CASNRAGSSVLTF,TGTGCCAGCAATCGGGCAGGGAGTAGCGTCCTGACTTTC